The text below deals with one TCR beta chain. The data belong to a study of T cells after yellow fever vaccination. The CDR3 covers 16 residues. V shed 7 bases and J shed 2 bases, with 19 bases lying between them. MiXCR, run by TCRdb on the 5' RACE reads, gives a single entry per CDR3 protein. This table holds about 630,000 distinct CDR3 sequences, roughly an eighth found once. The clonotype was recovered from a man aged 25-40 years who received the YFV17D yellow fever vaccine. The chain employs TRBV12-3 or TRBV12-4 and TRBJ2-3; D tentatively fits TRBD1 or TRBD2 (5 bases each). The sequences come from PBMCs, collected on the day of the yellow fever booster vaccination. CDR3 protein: CASKLAGTRDTDTQYF. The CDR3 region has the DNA TGTGCCAGCAAATTAGCAGGGACCCGAGACACAGATACGCAGTATTTT.